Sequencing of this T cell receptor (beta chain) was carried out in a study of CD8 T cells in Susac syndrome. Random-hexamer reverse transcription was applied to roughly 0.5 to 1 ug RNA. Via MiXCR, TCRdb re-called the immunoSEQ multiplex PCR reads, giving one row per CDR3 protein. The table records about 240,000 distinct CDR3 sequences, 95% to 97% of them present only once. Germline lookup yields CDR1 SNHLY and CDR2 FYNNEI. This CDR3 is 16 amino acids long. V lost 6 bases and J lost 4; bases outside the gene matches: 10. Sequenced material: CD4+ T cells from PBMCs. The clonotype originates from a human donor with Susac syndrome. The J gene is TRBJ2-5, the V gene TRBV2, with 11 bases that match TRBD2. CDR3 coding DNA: TGTGCCAGCAGCCTCGAGAGGCTAGCGGGGGGAGAGACCCAGTACTTC. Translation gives CASSLERLAGGETQYF. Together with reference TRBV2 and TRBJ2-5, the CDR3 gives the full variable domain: EPEVTQTPSHQVTQMGQEVILRCVPISNHLYFYWYRQILGQKVEFLVSFYNNEISEKSEIFDDQFSVERPDGSNFTLKIRSTKLEDSAMYFCASSLERLAGGETQYFGPGTRLLVL.